The subject of this entry is one T cell receptor (beta chain). The entry originates in a study of molecular identifiers for immune sequencing clone quantification. Sorting captured naive CD8 T cells as CD8+CD4-CCR7+CD45RA+. CDR1 and CDR2 from the germline V gene are SGHDN and FVKESK. This CDR3 spans 19 amino acids. Trimming pared 1 base from V and 0 bases from J, leaving 19 bases between. TCRdb ran MiXCR on the PCR reads and lists one entry per CDR3 protein. The top ten clones hold roughly 0.81% of a sample with about 510,000 distinct CDR3 sequences, 20% to 25% of them seen once. Material for sequencing was naive CD8+ T cells from blood, with Jurkat cell RNA spiked in. Sample subset: FACS-sorted CD8+CD4-CCR7+CD45RA+ naive T cells. The J gene is TRBJ1-3, the V gene TRBV14; perhaps TRBD1 as D (6 bases). This TCR was recovered from a human donor in good health. Some libraries in this study had Jurkat cell RNA spiked in. The CDR3 DNA reads TGTGCCAGCAGCCAAGCAGATTGGTACAGGGCCCACTCTGGAAACACCATATATTTT. It is translated as CASSQADWYRAHSGNTIYF.